The 20 T cell receptor beta chains below come from one sample, sequenced in a study of post-analysis software for immune sequencing data. Every TCR beta cDNA library bore unique molecular identifiers. MiXCR was run by TCRdb on the PCR reads, yielding one entry per CDR3 protein. This sample yields more than 450,000 distinct CDR3 sequences, of which around a third are seen a single time; 4.5% to 7.5% belongs to the top ten. Which antigens these TCRs recognize remains unknown. Overall study results and limits: About 5 TRBV segments occurring more often in patients than controls included TRBV5-6, TRBV5-1 and TRBV20-1.

The sample comprised blood. The receptors shown here come from a girl between 2 and 17 years old with multiple sclerosis.

This clonotype was observed a handful of times. The chain couples TRBV9 to TRBJ2-7, with 15 bases that match TRBD2. The CDR3 length is 17 residues. The J segment lost 0 bases and the V segment lost 4 bases, leaving 5 bases of the junction unmatched. Looked up from germline, CDR1 is SGDLS and CDR2 is YYNGEE. CDR3 residues: CASSFGTSGGNSYEQYF. The CDR3 coding sequence is TGTGCCAGCAGCTTTGGGACTAGCGGGGGGAACTCCTACGAGCAGTACTTC.

The chain uses TRBV25-1 and TRBJ2-1; tentatively, D is TRBD1 or TRBD2 (6 bases each). V was shortened by 4 bases and J by 8 bases, with 21 bases between the two germline ends. Germline CDR1 and CDR2: MGHDK and SYGVNS. This CDR3 has 16 residues. The CDR3 loop reads CASSGLAGQSRDEQFF. CDR3 sequence (DNA): TGTGCCAGCAGTGGACTGGCGGGACAAAGTCGGGATGAGCAGTTCTTC.

In this sample, this clonotype turned up a few times. The chain employs TRBV9 and TRBJ1-2; TRBD1 aligns across 9 bases. After removal of 4 bases from V and 2 bases from J, the junction contained 6 bases not matched to a gene. From germline, CDR1 is SGDLS and CDR2 YYNGEE. The CDR3 consists of 15 residues. The CDR3: CASSSRDRANYGYTF. The DNA of the CDR3 is TGTGCCAGCAGCTCCCGGGACAGGGCCAACTATGGCTACACCTTC.

The chain links TRBV6-6 to TRBJ2-2, with D perhaps matching TRBD2 (6 bases). This CDR3 has 16 residues. Germline V gene lookup returns CDR1 MNHNY and CDR2 SVGAGI (reference sequence). With 4 bases removed from V and 3 bases from J, the gap between germline ends came to 15 bases. The CDR3 protein is CASSSLGTPHTGELFF. In DNA form, the CDR3 reads TGTGCCAGCAGTTCCCTGGGGACTCCTCACACCGGGGAGCTGTTTTTT.

This clonotype has more than one count but fewer than ten. The rearrangement uses TRBV7-2 and TRBJ1-4; D is uncertain. V lost 0 bases and J 8 bases, leaving 13 bases between the germline ends. Germline loops: CDR1 SGHTA, CDR2 FQGNSA. The CDR3 spans 15 residues. The DNA of the CDR3 is TGTGCCAGCAGCTTAGCCTCCGGGGTCGGAGAAAAACTGTTTTTT. This encodes CASSLASGVGEKLFF. Looking up the rest from reference TRBV7-2 and TRBJ1-4 gives the full variable domain: GAGVSQSPSNKVTEKGKDVELRCDPISGHTALYWYRQSLGQGLEFLIYFQGNSAPDKSGLPSDRFSAERTGGSVSTLTIQRTQQEDSAVYLCASSLASGVGEKLFFGSGTQLSVL.

The chain combines TRBV11-1 with TRBJ2-5; 7 nucleotides agree with TRBD1. This CDR3 is built from 13 residues. Germline CDR1 and CDR2: SGHAT and FQDESV (reference sequence). Trimming cost V 4 bases and J 3 bases; bases outside gene matches: 2. The CDR3 region has the DNA TGTGCCAGCAGCTGGGACAGTAAAGAGACCCAGTACTTC. It yields the protein CASSWDSKETQYF.

The rearrangement links TRBV12-3 or TRBV12-4 to TRBJ1-6; D gene uncertain. This CDR3 is built from 14 residues. V was trimmed by 1 base and J by 7 bases, leaving 8 bases between them. CDR3 in DNA: TGTGCCAGCAGTTTAGACGTACAGAATTCACCCCTCCACTTT. It codes for CASSLDVQNSPLHF.

Ten or more counts support this clonotype. V gene TRBV29-1 combines with J gene TRBJ2-1, with unresolved D. Germline V gives CDR1 SQVTM, CDR2 ANQGSEA. Trimming removed 1 base at V and 4 bases at J, with 20 bases between. This CDR3 region has 17 residues. The CDR3 is CSVEGSPPKELYNEQFF. As DNA, the CDR3 is TGCAGCGTTGAAGGTTCTCCCCCCAAAGAACTTTACAATGAGCAGTTCTTC.

This clonotype was seen a few times. The V and J genes are TRBV5-1 and TRBJ2-6; no reliable D call. V was trimmed by 0 bases and J by 1 base, leaving 14 bases between them. The CDR3 consists of 18 residues. Germline V gives CDR1 SGHRS, CDR2 YFSETQ. CDR3 sequence: CASSLVGISGSGANVLTF. CDR3 in DNA: TGCGCCAGCAGCTTGGTTGGCATCTCCGGATCTGGGGCCAACGTCCTGACTTTC.

V is TRBV2 and J is TRBJ2-1; TRBD2 might be the D (6 bases). Trimming cost V 8 bases and J 4 bases, with 15 bases left between them. The CDR3 runs 14 residues. Germline CDR1 SNHLY, CDR2 FYNNEI. CDR3 sequence reads: CASGGRDQYNEQFF. The DNA of the CDR3 is TGTGCCAGCGGCGGGCGGGACCAATACAATGAGCAGTTCTTC. Full variable domain (outside the CDR3, taken from reference TRBV2 and TRBJ2-1): EPEVTQTPSHQVTQMGQEVILRCVPISNHLYFYWYRQILGQKVEFLVSFYNNEISEKSEIFDDQFSVERPDGSNFTLKIRSTKLEDSAMYFCASGGRDQYNEQFFGPGTRLTVL.

This clonotype was seen more than once but under ten times. The chain links TRBV5-1 to TRBJ2-5; D uncertain. V was pared by 4 bases and J by 4 bases, with 11 bases between. Germline-derived CDR1 and CDR2 are SGHRS and YFSETQ. There are 13 residues in the CDR3. The CDR3: CASSPDGLETQYF. CDR3 nucleotides: TGCGCCAGCAGCCCGGACGGCCTAGAGACCCAGTACTTC.

This clonotype occurred many times. The genes are TRBV6-1 and TRBJ1-2; D call uncertain. Germline V gives CDR1 MNHNS, CDR2 SASEGT. Trimming removed 2 bases at V and 1 base at J, with 5 bases between. This CDR3 spans 13 amino acids. The CDR3 loop reads CASSEIRNYGYTF. CDR3 nucleotide sequence: TGTGCCAGCAGTGAAATTCGTAACTATGGCTACACCTTC.

The genes are TRBV6-5 and TRBJ2-1; the D is unclear. The length of the CDR3 is 11 residues. Looked up from germline, CDR1 is MNHEY and CDR2 is SVGAGI. V lost 4 bases to trimming and J lost 10 bases, with 8 bases between them. CDR3 bases: TGTGCCAGCAGTTCGAACTACGAGCAGTTCTTC. It specifies CASSSNYEQFF.

V is TRBV7-2 and J is TRBJ2-2; D ambiguous. CDR3 length: 13 amino acids. CDR1 is SGHTA, CDR2 FQGNSA, per germline. The germline V and J ends were trimmed by 5 bases and 5 bases, with 9 bases remaining between them. The CDR3: CASSPFETGELFF. CDR3 DNA sequence: TGTGCCAGCAGCCCCTTCGAAACCGGGGAGCTGTTTTTT.

This clonotype was picked up a small number of times. CDR3 sequence (DNA): TGCAGTGCTAGGGCGGGACTAGCGGAGGGCTTCAATGAGCAGTTCTTC. The encoded protein is CSARAGLAEGFNEQFF. The V and J genes are TRBV20-1 and TRBJ2-1, with 11 bases aligning to TRBD2. The V and J ends lost 3 bases and 6 bases, in that order; junction bases with no gene match: 10. The CDR3 extends over 16 amino acids. Germline V lookup: CDR1 DFQATT, CDR2 SNEGSKA (reference sequence).

The V gene is TRBV7-2, the J gene TRBJ1-5; D remains ambiguous. This CDR3 comprises 14 residues. Trimming removed 4 bases from V and 5 bases from J, with 12 bases in between. The V gene's germline CDR1 is SGHTA and CDR2 FQGNSA. CDR3 DNA sequence: TGTGCCAGCAGCTGCGGACGGCACTATCAGCCCCAGCATTTT. Translating gives CASSCGRHYQPQHF.

V and J are TRBV3-1 and TRBJ1-2; D is undetermined. This CDR3 is 14 amino acids long. Germline loops: CDR1 LGHDT, CDR2 YNNKEL (reference sequence). V was cut by 1 base and J by 5 bases, with 11 bases left in between. The CDR3 coding sequence is TGTGCCAGCAGCCAAGCCTTGGAAGGGTATGGCTACACCTTC. As protein: CASSQALEGYGYTF.

Only a few counts were recorded for this clonotype. The V and J genes are TRBV6-5 and TRBJ2-7, with 12 bases aligning to TRBD2. The CDR3 sequence is 15 residues long. CDR1 MNHEY and CDR2 SVGAGI come from the germline V gene. The V gene end was trimmed by 2 bases and the J gene end by 2 bases; junction bases not matched to a gene: 1. This chain's CDR3 is CASSYGLAGTYEQYF. Here the CDR3 DNA reads TGTGCCAGCAGTTACGGACTAGCGGGAACCTACGAGCAGTACTTC.

The V and J genes are TRBV3-1 and TRBJ1-2; the D is unclear. This CDR3 is built from 15 residues. Per the germline V gene, CDR1 is LGHDT and CDR2 is YNNKEL (reference sequence). Trimming left V 3 bases short and J 0 bases short, with 11 bases between. DNA for the CDR3: TGTGCCAGCAGCCACGACGCGCGGCCTAACTATGGCTACACCTTC. Translating it yields CASSHDARPNYGYTF.

The chain carries TRBV6-4 and TRBJ1-5; the D gene is possibly TRBD1 (5 bases). V shed 7 bases and J shed 2 bases, with 18 bases lying between them. CDR3 size: 16 residues. Germline lookup yields CDR1 MRHNA and CDR2 SNTAGT. DNA for the CDR3: TGTGCCAGCATTCCGACCAGGGAGCAAGGCAATCAGCCCCAGCATTTT. Protein: CASIPTREQGNQPQHF.